This TCR beta chain comes out of a study of CD8+CD57+ T cells in acquired aplastic anemia. The TCR beta profiling, which covered VDJ combination and CDR3 sequence, was carried out using genomic DNA as the template. One entry per CDR3 protein, called by TCRdb with MiXCR from the reads. The sample carries 400,000 to 500,000 distinct CDR3 sequences, 65% to 80% recorded once. There are 15 residues in the CDR3. Trimming shortened V by 1 base and J by 4 bases, and 16 bases separated the two germline ends. CDR1 and CDR2 (germline): DFQATT, SNEGSKA (reference sequence). This clonotype was picked up one time. Sequences were obtained from sorted CD4+, CD8+, or CD8+CD57+ T cells (not recorded which) from PBMCs. The receptor comes from a human donor in good health, serving as a control. This rearrangement joins TRBV20-1 to TRBJ2-5, with unresolved D. The CDR3 sequence: CSARVKGSVGETQYF. CDR3 sequence (DNA): TGCAGTGCTAGAGTTAAAGGTAGTGTCGGAGAGACCCAGTACTTC.